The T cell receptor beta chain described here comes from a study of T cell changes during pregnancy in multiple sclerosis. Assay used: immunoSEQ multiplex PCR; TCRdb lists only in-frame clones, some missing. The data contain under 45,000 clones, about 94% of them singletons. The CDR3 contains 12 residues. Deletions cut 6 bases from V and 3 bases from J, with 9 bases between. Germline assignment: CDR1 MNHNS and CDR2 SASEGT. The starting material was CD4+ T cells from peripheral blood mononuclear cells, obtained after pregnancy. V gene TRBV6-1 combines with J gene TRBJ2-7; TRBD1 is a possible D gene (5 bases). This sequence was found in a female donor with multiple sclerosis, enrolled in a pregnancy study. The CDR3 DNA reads TGTGCCAGCAGCAGGGTCCTCTACGAGCAGTACTTC. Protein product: CASSRVLYEQYF.